This T cell receptor beta chain was identified in a study of blood T cell repertoires in COVID-19. Study as a whole: Whether acute or convalescent, the COVID-19 samples came from the United States, Italy and Spain. T cells, B-cell-depleted T cells, or PBMCs provided the cDNA or gDNA that served as material.

Per the original methods: Amplifying reference gene primers gave estimates of nucleated cell counts. Data came from immunoSEQ multiplex PCR; TCRdb stores just in-frame clones and leaves some out. V and J calls plus clone size are reproduced from that table; the DNA served to infer D and trimming. This table has approximately 66,000 clones, roughly 84% appearing once. What was sequenced was peripheral blood. The receptor comes from a man aged 45-65 years with active COVID-19.

The CDR3 here is CASRRADRASYEQYF. The CDR3 nucleotides read TGTGCCAGCCGGAGGGCGGACAGGGCCAGCTACGAGCAGTACTTC. This chain uses TRBV27 with TRBJ2-7; 8 positions agree with TRBD1. V gave up 8 bases and J gave up 3 bases; unmatched junction bases: 12. CDR1 and CDR2 from the germline V gene are MNHEY and SMNVEV (reference sequence). The CDR3 contains 15 residues.